A selection of T cell receptor beta chains follows, all from one sample in a study of T-cell reconstitution after alpha-beta-depleted transplantation in children. MiXCR was run by TCRdb on the PCR reads, yielding one entry per CDR3 protein. Of about 500,000 distinct CDR3 sequences listed, less than 35% are singletons. Sequencing was performed on PBMCs from the stem cell graft donor, taken from the stem cell graft. Receptor source: a human donor who donated a stem cell graft to a child with aplastic anemia. Both conserved end residues are part of each CDR3. The D gene is left open where the match is weak. Some rows mark clone size as missing; the rest say once, few, many or name a class of expanded clone.

17	few	TRBD2	TRBV7-2	TRBJ2-2	CASSPIALSGGTGELFF	TGTGCCAGCAGCCCCATAGCCTTGTCGGGAGGGACCGGGGAGCTGTTTTTT
15	-	TRBD1	TRBV5-6	TRBJ1-2	CASSLVRQGSAGYTF	TGTGCCAGCAGCTTGGTGAGACAGGGATCGGCTGGCTACACCTTC
19	many	TRBD2	TRBV11-3	TRBJ2-5	CASSFPKQKTSGRRETQYF	TGTGCCAGCAGCTTCCCAAAACAGAAGACTAGCGGGAGGCGAGAGACCCAGTACTTC
14	few	-	TRBV6-2/TRBV6-3	TRBJ1-5	CASSSQSPDQPQHF	TGTGCCAGCAGTTCTCAGAGCCCGGATCAGCCCCAGCATTTT
13	-	-	TRBV28	TRBJ2-7	CASSLTRYYEQYF	TGTGCCAGCAGTTTAACGCGGTATTACGAGCAGTACTTC
14	few	-	TRBV3-1	TRBJ2-5	CASSPTGLEETQYF	TGTGCCAGCAGCCCTACTGGGCTTGAAGAGACCCAGTACTTC
15	-	TRBD1	TRBV6-2/TRBV6-3	TRBJ2-3	CASSYVDRVRNTQYF	TGTGCCAGCAGTTACGTGGACAGGGTGAGGAATACGCAGTATTTT
14	-	-	TRBV18	TRBJ1-2	CASSSERGTYGYTF	TGTGCCAGCTCATCAGAACGGGGTACCTATGGCTACACCTTC
14	few	-	TRBV7-3	TRBJ1-3	CASSLSPRGNTIYF	TGTGCCAGCAGCTTATCACCCCGAGGAAACACCATATATTTT
17	-	TRBD2	TRBV11-2	TRBJ2-3	CASSLVSSGRAKDTQYF	TGTGCCAGCAGCTTAGTATCTAGCGGGAGGGCAAAAGATACGCAGTATTTT
14	-	-	TRBV5-6	TRBJ1-5	CASSLASSNQPQHF	TGTGCCAGCAGCTTGGCCAGTAGCAATCAGCCCCAGCATTTT
14	few	TRBD2	TRBV6-1	TRBJ2-7	CASRTSGSSYEQYF	TGTGCCAGCAGGACTAGCGGGAGTTCCTACGAGCAGTACTTC
13	-	-	TRBV20-1	TRBJ1-1	CSASAQGRTEAFF	TGCAGTGCTAGCGCACAGGGACGGACTGAAGCTTTCTTT
15	-	-	TRBV6-5	TRBJ1-2	CASSFPGAGTDGYTF	TGTGCCAGCAGTTTTCCGGGGGCGGGAACGGATGGCTACACCTTC